This T cell receptor beta chain was sequenced for a study of a mutant IDH1 vaccine in newly diagnosed glioma. Trimming shortened V by 5 bases and J by 8 bases, and 21 bases separated the two germline ends. There are 14 residues in the CDR3. Germline loops: CDR1 SQVTM, CDR2 ANQGSEA. As for time point: baseline, week 1 (first vaccination visit). Treatment indicated: pre-vaccination baseline after standard-of-care therapy. Generated by immunoSEQ multiplex PCR, the TCRdb table keeps only in-frame clones and is missing some. The data show about 54,000 clones, 70% to 90% seen once. This receptor was taken from a man between 18 and 29 years old with glioma. This rearrangement joins TRBV29-1 to TRBJ1-2; tentatively, D is TRBD1 (6 bases). The sequences come from PBMCs, collected from a glioma patient treated with radiotherapy, temozolomide or both. DNA for the CDR3: TGCAGCGTTCGGAATTCAGACAGGACGCAGGGCTACACCTTC. Protein: CSVRNSDRTQGYTF.